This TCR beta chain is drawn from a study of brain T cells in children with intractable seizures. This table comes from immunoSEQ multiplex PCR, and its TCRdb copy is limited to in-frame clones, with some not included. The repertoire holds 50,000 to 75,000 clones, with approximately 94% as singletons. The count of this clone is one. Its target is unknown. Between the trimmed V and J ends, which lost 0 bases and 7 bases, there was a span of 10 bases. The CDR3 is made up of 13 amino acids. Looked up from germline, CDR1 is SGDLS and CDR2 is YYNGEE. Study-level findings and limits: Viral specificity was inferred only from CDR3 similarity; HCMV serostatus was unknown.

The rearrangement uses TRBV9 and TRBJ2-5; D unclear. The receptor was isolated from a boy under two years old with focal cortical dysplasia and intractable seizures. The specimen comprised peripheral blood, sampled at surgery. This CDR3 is CASSVDPPGTQYF. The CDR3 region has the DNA TGTGCCAGCAGCGTAGACCCGCCTGGGACCCAGTACTTC.